The TCR beta chain under discussion was sequenced for a study of cytomegalovirus exposure and HLA in healthy donors. Overall study results and limits: Most subjects had HLA-A and HLA-B alleles reportedly predicted accurately by TCR beta sequences. Analysis performed later showed TCR beta chains linked to HLA being more clonally expanded than equally common others.

Deletions cut 3 bases from V and 4 bases from J, with 18 bases between. CDR3 length equals 16 residues. From germline, CDR1 is MNHNS and CDR2 SASEGT. Healthy people donating bone marrow made up the donors. The PCR made use of 60 Vbeta and 13 Jbeta primers. Only in-frame clones appear in the TCRdb table, and some are missing; sequencing was by immunoSEQ multiplex PCR. The sample yields approximately 140,000 clones, under 70% seen once. This clone was counted a few times. The antigen is unknown. The sequencing sample was made of PBMCs. The TCR was taken from an older woman in good health and CMV-seronegative. The chain joins TRBV6-1 to TRBJ1-2; possible D gene TRBD1, 6 bases. The DNA for the CDR3 is TGTGCCAGCAGTGATCCTGCAAGGTCGGACAGCTATGGCTACACCTTC. As protein: CASSDPARSDSYGYTF.